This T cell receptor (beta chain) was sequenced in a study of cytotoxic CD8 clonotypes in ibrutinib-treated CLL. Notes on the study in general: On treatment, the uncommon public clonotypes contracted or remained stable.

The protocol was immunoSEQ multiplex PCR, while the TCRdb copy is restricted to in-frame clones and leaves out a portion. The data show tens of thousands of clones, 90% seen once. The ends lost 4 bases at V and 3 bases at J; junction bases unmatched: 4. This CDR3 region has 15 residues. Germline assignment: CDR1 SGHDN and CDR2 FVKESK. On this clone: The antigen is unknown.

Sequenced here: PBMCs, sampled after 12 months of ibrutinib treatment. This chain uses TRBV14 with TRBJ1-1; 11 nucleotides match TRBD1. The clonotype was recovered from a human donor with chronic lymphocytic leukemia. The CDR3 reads CASSPLGQGDTEAFF. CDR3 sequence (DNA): TGTGCCAGCAGCCCCCTGGGACAGGGGGACACTGAAGCTTTCTTT.